This TCR beta chain was recorded in a study of long-term antiretroviral therapy in people with HIV (dated by TCRdb to between 2020 and 2023). For context, the study as a whole: The earliest samples were collected roughly a decade before the 2015 WHO recommendation for immediate ART, at a time when ART was usually postponed until CD4 counts fell. This retrospective serial study examined whether starting ART and sustained HIV suppression were associated with changes in the composition and diversity of the TRB repertoire in peripheral blood. From over 25 adults with confirmed HIV infection, the cohort provided fewer than 200 cryopreserved PBMC samples, gathered serially across a mean of approximately six years (range 1-12). About 35% of the 30 participants with HIV were female. Test extractions of a monoclonal T-cell line alongside approximately 34 polyclonal samples showed no cross-contamination during QIAcube processing.

Inclusion was restricted to participants for whom at least one PBMC sample before ART initiation and at least two post-ART samples were available. Every participant with HIV received treatment in the United States of America. Before DNA extraction, cryopreserved samples of 1-10 million PBMC were thawed and washed. At the time of the earliest PBMC sample, participants with HIV were aged between roughly 23 and 60 years. Each participant contributed PBMC samples from 1-4 timepoints before ART initiation and 2-8 timepoints after ART initiation, with a median of 7 samples. Serial HIV viral load, CD4+ T-cell count, ART history and demographic data were obtained for every participant. Using a Qiagen kit on a QIAcube, genomic DNA was extracted from unsorted PBMC, with samples processed in batches of 12. What the work shows at the level of the full study, not this receptor alone: The samples span the years 2004 to 2017, and the ART regimens used may be less effective than current regimens. Inferences about post-ART repertoire changes were limited because no data were available on ART adherence, viral resistance or therapy changes. Owing to limited PBMC availability, only the TCR beta chain was sequenced, without alpha chain pairing. HIV repertoires had narrower CDR3 length ranges than controls, and the network structure suggested an antigen-experienced repertoire that shifted only slightly toward naive after ART. Starting ART was linked to a significant rise in TRB diversity, yet even after long-term ART the diversity remained significantly lower than in transplant donor controls. At every time point, the repertoire was dominated by expanded TRB clones first identified before ART initiation, although this dominance fluctuated and, in many PLHIV, declined after ART. Because cell numbers in pre-ART samples were limited, unsorted PBMC were profiled instead of sorted CD4+ and CD8+ T cells.

V is reduced by 3 bases and J by 2 bases, leaving a spacing of 11 bases between them. Counted from cysteine to phenylalanine, this CDR3 has 14 amino acids. Just CDR3 DNA is preserved here, 42 bases in frame from base 1. As encoded in the germline V gene, CDR1 is LGHNA while CDR2 is YSLEER. The immunoSEQ hsTCRB v3.0 assay was used at survey level resolution for TRB variable region sequencing. The target sequencing depth for TRB was 40,000-50,000 T-cell genomes per sample. TRB libraries were pooled and sequenced on an Illumina MiSeq using a v3 150-cycle kit. The study's own analysis went as follows. Repertoire analysis was run in R within a reproducible Nextflow workflow that covered QC, data transformation and analysis. Custom analyses were implemented in LymphoSeq2, an R package for AIRR-Seq data exploration. A handful of samples that produced fewer than 5000 total TRB sequences were removed, so approximately 170 HIV repertoires were analyzed. Among the 200 or so HIV repertoires that were kept, around 60 were collected before ART initiation and more than 120 were collected after ART initiation. Repertoires were downsampled to 5000 TRB nucleotide sequences, and summary statistics were averaged over 100 downsampling iterations. TRB sequences were retained for analysis only if CDR3 regions of at least seven amino acids were present. Two measures captured diversity: a Shannon entropy-derived clonality score and the Gini coefficient. Repertoire networks linked the top 5000 CDR3 amino acid sequences whenever two sequences differed by an edit distance of one. For TRB CDR3 amino acid sequences, GLIPH2 was used to predict antigen specificity groups and MHC restriction. To flag known CMV, EBV, HIV or tissue antigen associations, CDR3 amino acid sequences were matched against VDJdb and McPAS-TCR. Pre-ART, post-ART and control groups were compared with Wilcoxon signed-rank tests and Holm-Bonferroni correction. TCRdb stores this immuneACCESS table with in-frame sequences only. Part of the clones is absent; in the studies checked, under half of the shortfall reflects unresolved V genes, and no reason is known for the rest. The V and J calls and clone size come from that table; D and trimming were worked out from the DNA. Recorded for this sample are fewer than 35,000 clones; around 85% of them occurred a single time. The leading ten clones occupy 4.4% of the sample.

There are a few counts of this clone. This clone's antigen is unknown. Per-nucleotide qualities are absent, and no much larger clonotype sits a single base away. The clonotype comes from a man between 18 and 29 years old with HIV. The chain is encoded by TRBV4-3 joined to TRBJ2-7; the D gene is perhaps TRBD2, on 5 matching bases. The sample was unsorted PBMCs, taken about 3.5 years after starting antiretroviral therapy. The DNA sequence follows: TGCGCCAGCAGCCAGGAGCGAGGGACCTACGAGCAGTACTTC. This codes for CASSQERGTYEQYF.